These T cell receptor beta chains were read from a single sample in a study of molecular identifiers for immune sequencing clone quantification. TCRdb called the PCR reads again in MiXCR, with one record for every CDR3 protein. In the table there are under 85,000 distinct CDR3 sequences, around a sixth of which are singletons. The sequenced sample was naive CD8+ T cells from blood, with Jurkat cell RNA spiked in. All receptors derive from a human donor in good health. Some libraries in this study had Jurkat cell RNA spiked in. CDR3s leave out the opening cysteine and the closing phenylalanine or tryptophan. A D gene is named only where the DNA matches it firmly.

TRBD2	TRBV29-1	SVEDSLAGEIDTQY
-	TRBV19	ASSGQGDSPLH
-	TRBV10-3	AISTDSTCEQY
-	TRBV24-1	ATSEDYTDTQY
TRBD2	TRBV27	ASSPSGTSGTNEQF
-	TRBV5-4	ASSNRGVLTGQQKLF
-	TRBV5-6	ARLNRRDSNQPQH
-	TRBV19	ASSLENQQETQY
-	TRBV28	ASSLLGPGANVLT
-	TRBV3-1	ATLAPNTEAF
-	TRBV7-9	ASSSPRGDTEAF
TRBD1	TRBV9	ASSTHGTGGEGEY
-	TRBV23-1	ASSQSCRNQGNQPQH
-	TRBV6-2/TRBV6-3	ASSYSPQQLGPNEQS
-	TRBV2	ASSSPGVQETQY
TRBD2	TRBV4-1	ASSQDPSGVGEQY
TRBD2	TRBV30	AWSRGLAGRNTGELF
TRBD1	TRBV19	ASYGTGETEAF
-	TRBV27	ASSSGGGLTDTQY
TRBD2	TRBV24-1	ATSSLGLGTSVPNEQF
-	TRBV28	AGNRSSYNSPLH
TRBD2	TRBV7-2	ASSLFAGGGYEQY
-	TRBV11-3	ASSADQNEAF
TRBD2	TRBV3-1	ASSRDSGSRETQY
-	TRBV4-1	ASSQDRVPLGANVLT
TRBD1	TRBV6-2/TRBV6-3	ASTDPRTGHVYGYT
-	TRBV14	ASSRREQIYT
TRBD1	TRBV29-1	SVDRADTQY
-	TRBV4-2	ASSQDTSLAGELF
TRBD2	TRBV4-2	ASSQVPGLGGGVLF
-	TRBV7-2	ASSSRDPSLFTYNEQF
-	TRBV28	ASSPHRREREQY
TRBD1	TRBV5-1	ASSPLGQGTMNTEAF
-	TRBV30	AWVTNYGYT
-	TRBV19	ASSGQTSRDTQY
-	TRBV19	ASSPRLLSGELF
TRBD2	TRBV11-3	ASSARTSFNEQF
-	TRBV13	AGSLGAPKDTQY
-	TRBV6-1	ASSADPWWGDEWNTEAF
TRBD1	TRBV5-5	ASSAGTVVYEQY
-	TRBV7-9	ASSTNGAVRGEQY
TRBD1	TRBV6-6	ASSYSSDRGTYGYT
-	TRBV4-1	ASSPSLIEKLF